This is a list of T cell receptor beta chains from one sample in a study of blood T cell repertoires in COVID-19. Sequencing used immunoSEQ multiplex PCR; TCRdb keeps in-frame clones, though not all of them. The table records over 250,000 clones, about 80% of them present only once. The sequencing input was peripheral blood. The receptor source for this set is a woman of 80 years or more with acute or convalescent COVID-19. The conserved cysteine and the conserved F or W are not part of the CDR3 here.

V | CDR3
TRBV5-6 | ASSLGTGYNSPLH
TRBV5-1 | ASSILAGGPGELF
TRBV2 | ASSERGYNEQF
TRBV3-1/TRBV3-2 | ASSQSPGGWTGELF
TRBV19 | ASSIVGDYGYT
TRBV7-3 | ASSPTSGGVETQY
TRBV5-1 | ASSLRPGQNYGYT
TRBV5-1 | ASSTSGRAGTGELF
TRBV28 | ASTSTGLLEQY
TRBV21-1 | ASSKSQGAGGEQY
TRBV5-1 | ASSLEGGSGANVLT
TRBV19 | ASSTRDRFPRPYGYT
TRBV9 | ASSVSIGDEQF
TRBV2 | ASSAPGLAGRNEQF
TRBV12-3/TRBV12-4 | ASSSGGVTEAF
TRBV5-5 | ASSLSGRAYEQY
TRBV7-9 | ASSPMGGSNNQPQH
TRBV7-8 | ASSLAAGGLAQETQY
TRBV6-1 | ASSLTGIDNSPLH
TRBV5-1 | ASSVKETQY
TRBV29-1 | SVDGQGYGYT
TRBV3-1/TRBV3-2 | ASSLQGVASTDTQY
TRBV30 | AWSAGSNQPQH
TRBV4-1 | ASSPMGQTQETQY
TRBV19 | ASSIAGRAGGANGYT
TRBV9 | ASSVAGTGLGEAF
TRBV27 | ASSLDRPTYNEQF
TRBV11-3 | ASSVSGYNEQF
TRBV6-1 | ASSESPRETGPYGYT
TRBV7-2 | ASSLSARGAGELF
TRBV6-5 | ASSSKGGETQY
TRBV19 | ASRASSSYEQY
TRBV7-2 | ASSVTSGVYEQY
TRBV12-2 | ASRLDRGQGESFSGNTIY
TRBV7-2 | ASTRDTASGNTIY
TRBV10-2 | ASSEKERTTKETQY
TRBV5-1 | ASGQDLLGGYT
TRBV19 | ASRKTGAYEQY
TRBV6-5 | ASSWSTTGELF
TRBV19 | ASSAQGVGHQGTIY
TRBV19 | ASSILLHYGYT
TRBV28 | ASSLGTTHNEQF
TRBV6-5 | ASSYSRGMGSPLH
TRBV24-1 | AIGLAGGVETQY
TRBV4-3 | ASSQDRGGEKLF
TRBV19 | ASSMGLLAAVNSPLH
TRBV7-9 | ASSKTWTEGSTDTQY
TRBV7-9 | ASSLRSGSTNEKLF
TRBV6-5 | ASSYSRQGAGFGYT
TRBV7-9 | ASSLQETQY
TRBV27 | ASSSYIPLDSGCGGNTIY
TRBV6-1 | ASSDIDQPQH
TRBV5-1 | ASGGQGSSYNEQF
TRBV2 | ASNRGQAGNTIY
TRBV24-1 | ATSGGGLYNEQF
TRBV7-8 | ASSSYTDTQY
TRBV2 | ASSIIAGGTDTQY
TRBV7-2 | ASSSTAFSTYNEQF
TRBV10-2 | ASYPGLRYEQF
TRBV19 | ASSLLQGNSNQPQH